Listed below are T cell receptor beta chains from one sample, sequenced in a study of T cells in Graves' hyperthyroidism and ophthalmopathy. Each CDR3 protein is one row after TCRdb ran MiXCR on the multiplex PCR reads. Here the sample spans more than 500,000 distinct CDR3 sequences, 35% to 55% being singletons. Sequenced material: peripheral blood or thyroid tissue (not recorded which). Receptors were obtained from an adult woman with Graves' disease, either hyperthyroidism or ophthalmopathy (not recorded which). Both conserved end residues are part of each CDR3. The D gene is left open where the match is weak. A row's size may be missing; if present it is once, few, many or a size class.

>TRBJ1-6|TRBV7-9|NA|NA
TGTGCCAGCAGCTTTACAGAGACACCCCTCCACTTT
CASSFTETPLHF
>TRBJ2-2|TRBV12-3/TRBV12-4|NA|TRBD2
TGTGCCAGCAGGACTAGCGGGAGCTACACGGGCACCGGGGAGCTGTTTTTT
CASRTSGSYTGTGELFF
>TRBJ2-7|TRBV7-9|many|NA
TGTGCCAGCAGCTTAGAGACCCGCGAGCAGTACTTC
CASSLETREQYF
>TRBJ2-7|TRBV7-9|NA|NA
TGTGCCAGCAGCCGGGGTGGCGCACGACCTCCCTACGAGCAGTACTTC
CASSRGGARPPYEQYF
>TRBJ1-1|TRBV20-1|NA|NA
TGCAGTGCTACTCAATATAGCGATGCTTTCTTT
CSATQYSDAFF
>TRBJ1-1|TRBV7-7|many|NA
TGTGCTAGCAGCCTAGGGGACGGCACTGAAGCTTTCTTT
CASSLGDGTEAFF
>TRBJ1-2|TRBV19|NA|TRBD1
TGTGCCAGTAGTATTCCCCTCGGACAGGGGGGCTATGGCTACACCTTC
CASSIPLGQGGYGYTF
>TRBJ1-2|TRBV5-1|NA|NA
TGCGCCAGCTTCGGAACCGGGCGATACTATGGCTACACCTTC
CASFGTGRYYGYTF
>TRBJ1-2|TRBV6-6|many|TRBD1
TGTGCCAGCAGGCTTGGACAGGGCCTTTATGGCTACACCTTC
CASRLGQGLYGYTF
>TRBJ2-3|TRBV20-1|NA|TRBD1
TGCAGTGCCGACGACAGGGGCACAGATACGCAGTATTTT
CSADDRGTDTQYF
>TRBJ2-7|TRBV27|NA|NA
TGTGCCAGCAGGAAAATATCCTCCGGGGACGAGCAGTACTTC
CASRKISSGDEQYF
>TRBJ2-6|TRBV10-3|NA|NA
TGTGCCATCAGTGCTAGAGATGGGGCCAGGGCCGGGGCCAACGTCCTGACTTTC
CAISARDGARAGANVLTF
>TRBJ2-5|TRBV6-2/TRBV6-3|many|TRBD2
TGTGCCAGCATCCGCTTTAGCGGGAGGGCGGAGACCCAGTACTTC
CASIRFSGRAETQYF
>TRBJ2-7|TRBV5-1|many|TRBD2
TGCGCCAGCAGTAGGACTAGCGGGGAAACTTCCTACGAGCAGTACTTC
CASSRTSGETSYEQYF
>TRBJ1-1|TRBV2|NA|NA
TGTGCCAGCAGTGAATCGACACTCGCGGCTGAAGCTTTCTTT
CASSESTLAAEAFF
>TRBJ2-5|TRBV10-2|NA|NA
TGCGCCAGCAGTGAGGGGAGTGTATGGCGCGTAGAGACCCAGTACTTC
CASSEGSVWRVETQYF
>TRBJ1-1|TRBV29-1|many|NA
TGCAGCGTCGGGAATACCTTAAGCGCAGCTTTCTTT
CSVGNTLSAAFF
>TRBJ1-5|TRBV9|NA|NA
TGTGCCCGACCCCAGGGGTATAGCAATCAGCCCCAGCATTTT
CARPQGYSNQPQHF
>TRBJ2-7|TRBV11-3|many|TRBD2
TGTGCCAGCAGCTTAGGAGCTACTAGCGCATACGAGCAGTACTTC
CASSLGATSAYEQYF
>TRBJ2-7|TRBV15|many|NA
TGTGCCACCAGCAACAGACCCGCCTACGAGCAGTACTTC
CATSNRPAYEQYF
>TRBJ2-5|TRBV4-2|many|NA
TGTGCCAGCAGCCGCCCCTCAGAGACCCAGTACTTC
CASSRPSETQYF
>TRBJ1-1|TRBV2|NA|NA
TGTGCCAGCAGGGAGGGACCGAACACTGAAGCTTTCTTT
CASREGPNTEAFF
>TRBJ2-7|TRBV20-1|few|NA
TGCAGTGCCAGCGGAGAGTTCTCGATCAAGGTACCCTCGAACAGCTACGAGCAGTACTTC
CSASGEFSIKVPSNSYEQYF
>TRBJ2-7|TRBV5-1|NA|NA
TGCGCCAGCAGCTTGGCCAAAGGGACTGGAAGGTCCTACGAGCAGTACTTC
CASSLAKGTGRSYEQYF
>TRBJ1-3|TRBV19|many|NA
TGTGCCACCCTCAAGACAGTTCGCTCTGGAAACACCATATATTTT
CATLKTVRSGNTIYF
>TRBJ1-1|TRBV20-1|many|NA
TGCAGTGCTCGAGGGGAGTTCGGCACTGAAGCTTTCTTT
CSARGEFGTEAFF
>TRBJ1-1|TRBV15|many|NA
TGTGCCACCAGCAACAGGGACACGTTGAACACTGAAGCTTTCTTT
CATSNRDTLNTEAFF
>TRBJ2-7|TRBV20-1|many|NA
TGCAGTGCTGTAGTAGACAGTTATCGCTACGAGCAGTACTTC
CSAVVDSYRYEQYF
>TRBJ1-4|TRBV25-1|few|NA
TGTGCCAGCAGTGGACACTGGGGGGCGGTCGAAAAACTGTTTTTT
CASSGHWGAVEKLFF
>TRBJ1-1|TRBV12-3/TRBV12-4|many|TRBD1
TGTGCCAGCACCCTACAGGGGGGAGGGACTGAAGCTTTCTTT
CASTLQGGGTEAFF
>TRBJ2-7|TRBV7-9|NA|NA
TGTGCCAGAAGCTTGGGGGGTGGGGCGGGGTACGAGCAGTACTTC
CARSLGGGAGYEQYF
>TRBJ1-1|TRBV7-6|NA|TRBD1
TGTGCCAGCAGCTTCAAACAGGGGACTGAAGCTTTCTTT
CASSFKQGTEAFF
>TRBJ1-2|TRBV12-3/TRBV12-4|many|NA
TGTGCCAGCAGTCCAGCCGCCCCCTATGGCTACACCTTC
CASSPAAPYGYTF
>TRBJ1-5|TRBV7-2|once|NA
TGTGCCAGCAGCTTTGGTGCCCAGAATCAGCCCCAGCATTTT
CASSFGAQNQPQHF
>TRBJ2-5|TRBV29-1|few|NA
TGCAGCGTTGAACTGGGTGGGGAGACCCAGTACTTC
CSVELGGETQYF
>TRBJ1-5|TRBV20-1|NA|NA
TGCAGTGCTAGATCGGGGGGGCCAGGAGAGACCCAGCATTTT
CSARSGGPGETQHF
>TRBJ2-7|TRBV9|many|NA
TGTGCCAGCAGCGCGGGGGACTCCTCCTACGAGCAGTACTTC
CASSAGDSSYEQYF
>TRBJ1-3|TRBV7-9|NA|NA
TGTGCCAGCAGCTTAGCGGGTGCAGGGAACTCTGGAAACACCATATATTTT
CASSLAGAGNSGNTIYF
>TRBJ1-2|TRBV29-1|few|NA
TGCAGCGTTACAAGGGGATTAGGCTATGGCTACACCTTC
CSVTRGLGYGYTF
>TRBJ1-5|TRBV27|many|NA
TGTGCCAGCAGTTTATCAGCAGGTCAGCCCCAGCATTTT
CASSLSAGQPQHF
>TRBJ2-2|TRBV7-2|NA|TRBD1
TGTGCCAGCAGCTCCCGGACAGGGGCGGTAGTGGAAGCCGGGGAGCTGTTTTTT
CASSSRTGAVVEAGELFF